These 6 T cell receptor beta chains share one sample of origin, sequenced in a study of identifying expanded T cells in peripheral blood. Clones were sequenced by immunoSEQ multiplex PCR, and TCRdb holds only the in-frame ones, with some missing. Of 70,000 or so clones listed, roughly 90% are singletons. The sequencing sample was made of blood. These receptors originate from a person aged 18 to 70 in good health.

In DNA, the CDR3 is TGTGCCAGCAGCTTAGAGGGCCCATTGGGCTACACCTTC. Protein product: CASSLEGPLGYTF. This rearrangement joins TRBV7-9 to TRBJ1-2; D call uncertain. Germline CDR1 and CDR2: SEHNR and FQNEAQ (reference sequence). The CDR3 spans 13 residues. V lost 1 base and J lost 8, with 11 bases in between.

CDR3 amino acids: CASNTQGYTEAFF. The CDR3 DNA follows: TGCGCCAGCAACACACAGGGGTACACTGAAGCTTTCTTT. The gene calls are TRBV10-2 and TRBJ1-1; 7 nucleotides agree with TRBD1. Unmatched junction bases numbered 5, after V lost 7 bases and J lost 3 bases. From germline, CDR1 is WSHSY and CDR2 SAAADI. The CDR3 sequence is 13 residues long.

This chain connects TRBV4-3 to TRBJ1-3; TRBD1 matches at 8 bases. This CDR3 has 13 residues. From germline, CDR1 is LGHNA and CDR2 YSLEER. The V segment lost 8 bases and the J segment 2 bases; nucleotides outside the gene matches: 2. CDR3 amino acids: CASADRAGNTIYF. The CDR3 DNA sequence: TGCGCCAGCGCGGACAGGGCTGGAAACACCATATATTTT.

The chain links TRBV2 to TRBJ2-7, with 9 bases matching TRBD2. In germline, CDR1 is SNHLY, CDR2 FYNNEI. CDR3 length equals 15 residues. J lost 4 bases, V lost 5 bases, and 9 bases had no gene match. CDR3 nucleotides: TGTGCCAGCAGTCCAAGCGGGGGGCAAACTTACGAGCAGTACTTC. Translating it yields CASSPSGGQTYEQYF.

A remark on this clone: Within the sample, other DNA sequences also encode this same CDR3. This chain uses TRBV7-6 with TRBJ2-7; 11 positions agree with TRBD2. CDR3 length: 15 amino acids. In germline, CDR1 is SGHVS, CDR2 FNYEAQ. V shed 4 bases, J shed 3 bases, and the junction held 5 bases outside the gene matches. DNA for the CDR3: TGTGCCAGCAGCTCATTAGCGGGAGGGAGCTACGAGCAGTACTTC. Protein: CASSSLAGGSYEQYF.

This clone came up once. The chain carries TRBV2 and TRBJ1-5; D is undetermined. In germline, CDR1 is SNHLY, CDR2 FYNNEI. The CDR3 contains 14 residues. V dropped 2 bases and J dropped 2 bases, with 7 bases sitting between them. CDR3 bases: TGTGCCAGCAGTGAAAATGAACGCAATCAGCCCCAGCATTTT. It yields the protein CASSENERNQPQHF.